This is a list of T cell receptor beta chains from one sample in a study of cytomegalovirus exposure and HLA in healthy donors. Sequenced by immunoSEQ multiplex PCR; TCRdb stores in-frame clones only, minus some. The sample has around 200,000 clones; 75% to 85% are singletons. Sequences were obtained from PBMCs. The receptor source for this set is a woman aged 40 to 50 in good health and CMV-seronegative. CDR3s include the opening cysteine and the closing phenylalanine or tryptophan. The D gene is left open where the match is weak. Clone size is not always given. Where it is, it says once, few, many or a class for expanded clones.

v_call,clone_size,d_call,j_call,cdr3_nt,cdr3_aa
TRBV2,NA,TRBD1,TRBJ1-2,TGTGCCAGCAGTGAGCCTGTCGGGGACAGGTATGGCTACACCTTC,CASSEPVGDRYGYTF
TRBV5-6,few,NA,TRBJ2-6,TGTGCCAGCAGCTTGCGTTCCCCCGGGGCCAACGTCCTGACTTTC,CASSLRSPGANVLTF
TRBV5-1,few,NA,TRBJ2-3,TGCGCCAGCAGCTTAGCTAGCGCCACAGATACGCAGTATTTT,CASSLASATDTQYF
TRBV29-1,NA,TRBD1,TRBJ2-7,TGCAGCGGTAGTACAGGGGGCTACGAGCAGTACTTC,CSGSTGGYEQYF
TRBV25-1,once,NA,TRBJ1-1,TGTGCCAGCAGTGAATATAGGGGGGGCGAAGCTTTCTTT,CASSEYRGGEAFF
TRBV2,NA,NA,TRBJ2-7,TGTGCCAGCAGTGTTAGCTCCTTCTTAGCGGACCCCTACGAGCAGTACTTC,CASSVSSFLADPYEQYF
TRBV5-4,once,NA,TRBJ2-7,TGTGCCAGCAGCTTATTGTCGCAGGGGAGAGAGCAGTACTTC,CASSLLSQGREQYF
TRBV2,NA,NA,TRBJ2-1,TGTGCCACCATACCGGGAGCTAAGGGTGAGCAGTTCTTC,CATIPGAKGEQFF
TRBV5-4,NA,NA,TRBJ1-3,TGTGCCAGCAGCCAGGACAGCGTTTTCTCTGGAAACACCATATATTTT,CASSQDSVFSGNTIYF
TRBV4-2,NA,NA,TRBJ1-4,TGTGCCAGCAGCCGAGGGCGGGGGAGAAATGAAAAACTGTTTTTT,CASSRGRGRNEKLFF
TRBV19,NA,TRBD1,TRBJ1-5,TGTGCCAGCGATTATAACAGGGGCAACGCTCCCCAGCATTTT,CASDYNRGNAPQHF
TRBV5-6,NA,NA,TRBJ1-2,TGTGCCAGCAGCATTGGACTCGGGGTAGAAGGCTACACCTTC,CASSIGLGVEGYTF
TRBV7-2,NA,TRBD2,TRBJ2-3,TGTGCCAGCAGCTTAATTAACCCGTGGGTAGCGGGAGAGTCAGATACGCAGTATTTT,CASSLINPWVAGESDTQYF
TRBV11-2,NA,NA,TRBJ2-2,TGTGCCAGCAGCTTGGTGGAGGGGGAGCTGTTTTTT,CASSLVEGELFF
TRBV6-4,NA,TRBD1,TRBJ2-7,TGTGCCAGGACGACAGGGGATTTCGGGGCCTACGAGCAGTACTTC,CARTTGDFGAYEQYF
TRBV7-9,NA,TRBD1,TRBJ2-2,TGTGCCAGCAGCCCGCTCCAGGGGGTGAACACCGGGGAGCTGTTTTTT,CASSPLQGVNTGELFF
TRBV5-8,NA,TRBD1,TRBJ2-7,TGTGCCAGCAGCTCGGGACAGGGCTCCTACGAGCAGTACTTC,CASSSGQGSYEQYF
TRBV7-2,NA,NA,TRBJ2-7,TGTGCCAGCAGCTTCGGGACTGTTGGGGGTTACGAGCAGTACTTC,CASSFGTVGGYEQYF
TRBV29-1,once,TRBD1,TRBJ1-2,TGCAGCGTTACAGGGGGGACGCATGGCTACACCTTC,CSVTGGTHGYTF
TRBV5-1,NA,TRBD2,TRBJ2-3,TGCGCCAGCAGCTTGGGTCGGAGCGGGACCTCCCCAGATACGCAGTATTTT,CASSLGRSGTSPDTQYF
TRBV6-5,NA,NA,TRBJ1-1,TGTGCCAGCAGTTACTCGTCTCGGGGGTACCCTGAAGCTTTCTTT,CASSYSSRGYPEAFF
TRBV13,NA,NA,TRBJ2-2,TGTGCCAGCAGCGGGGAGACGAACACCGGGGAGCTGTTTTTT,CASSGETNTGELFF
TRBV6-4,NA,NA,TRBJ2-3,TGTGCCAGCAGTGACTATGCGGGCCGCACAGATACGCAGTATTTT,CASSDYAGRTDTQYF
TRBV27,NA,TRBD2,TRBJ2-7,TGTGCCAGCAGTTCCCGCGGGGGAAACTACGAGCAGTACTTC,CASSSRGGNYEQYF
TRBV9,once,NA,TRBJ2-3,TGTGCCAGCAGCGTAGAATCCTTCATGGGCGATACGCAGTATTTT,CASSVESFMGDTQYF
TRBV28,NA,NA,TRBJ2-1,TGTGCCAGCACCTCTGGAGGAGCCTACAATGAGCAGTTCTTC,CASTSGGAYNEQFF
TRBV5-1,few,TRBD2,TRBJ2-1,TGCGCCAGCAGCGGCTCCCTTAGCGGGAAAAACAATGAGCAGTTCTTC,CASSGSLSGKNNEQFF
TRBV4-1,NA,TRBD1,TRBJ2-3,TGCGCCAGCAGCCAAGTGGGCCGGGACAGATACACAGATACGCAGTATTTT,CASSQVGRDRYTDTQYF
TRBV10-3,once,NA,TRBJ2-1,TGTGCCATCCGACCCAACCTGGGGGCTGTTGAGCAGTTCTTC,CAIRPNLGAVEQFF
TRBV27,NA,NA,TRBJ2-7,TGTGCCAGCAGTTCTTCCTACGAGCAGTACTTC,CASSSSYEQYF
TRBV7-9,NA,NA,TRBJ2-2,TGTGCCAGCAGCCATGACTTTCCCACCGGGGAGCTGTTTTTT,CASSHDFPTGELFF
TRBV5-1,NA,NA,TRBJ2-7,TGCGCCAGCAGCGCGACGGGCTACGAGCAGTACTTC,CASSATGYEQYF
TRBV27,NA,TRBD1,TRBJ2-7,TGTGCCAGCAGTTTCTCGACAGGGGCTTCCACCTACGAGCAGTACTTC,CASSFSTGASTYEQYF
TRBV18,NA,NA,TRBJ1-1,TGTGCCAGCTCACCGACAGAAAACACTGAAGCTTTCTTT,CASSPTENTEAFF
TRBV6-5,NA,TRBD1,TRBJ2-1,TGTGCCAGCAGTTACCTCCCGGGACAGGGGGCATATGAGCAGTTCTTC,CASSYLPGQGAYEQFF
TRBV5-1,NA,TRBD1,TRBJ2-4,TGCGCCAGCCAACGGGACAGGGGGAACATTCAGTACTTC,CASQRDRGNIQYF
TRBV4-2,NA,NA,TRBJ2-5,TGTGCCAGCAGCCAAGATACAGGGGGAGGGGAGACCCAGTACTTC,CASSQDTGGGETQYF
TRBV7-9,NA,TRBD1,TRBJ2-5,TGTGCCAGCAGCCCTCGGACAGGTCAAGAGACCCAGTACTTC,CASSPRTGQETQYF
TRBV7-9,NA,TRBD1,TRBJ1-4,TGTGCCAGCGCCGTGGGACAGGCTAATGAAAAACTGTTTTTT,CASAVGQANEKLFF
TRBV7-2,NA,TRBD1,TRBJ1-1,TGTGCCAGCAGCCTTACCGGGACAGTGAACACTGAAGCTTTCTTT,CASSLTGTVNTEAFF
TRBV29-1,NA,TRBD1,TRBJ1-2,TGCAGCGTTGGGGACAGGAACCATGGCTACACCTTC,CSVGDRNHGYTF
TRBV19,once,NA,TRBJ2-2,TGTGCCAGTACGGGTCCTGGTGGGGAGCTGTTTTTT,CASTGPGGELFF
TRBV9,NA,TRBD2,TRBJ2-2,TGTGCCAGCAGCGTACTAGCGGGAGGACACACCGGGGAGCTGTTTTTT,CASSVLAGGHTGELFF
TRBV5-4,NA,TRBD2,TRBJ2-5,TGTGCCAGCCGAGCGGGAGTAGGAGAGACCCAGTACTTC,CASRAGVGETQYF
TRBV7-9,NA,TRBD1,TRBJ2-4,TGTGCCAGCAGCTTACCCCGGACAGGGGAAATCAAAAACATTCAGTACTTC,CASSLPRTGEIKNIQYF
TRBV19,NA,TRBD2,TRBJ2-3,TGTGCCAGTAGTATGGCGGGAGGTTCGGGAGATACGCAGTATTTT,CASSMAGGSGDTQYF
TRBV15,NA,NA,TRBJ1-1,TGTGCCACCAGCAGACCGGGACATCAGAACACTGAAGCTTTCTTT,CATSRPGHQNTEAFF
TRBV4-1,NA,NA,TRBJ1-4,TGCGCCAGCAGCCTGGGGACAATTCAGGGGGAAAAACTGTTTTTT,CASSLGTIQGEKLFF
TRBV14,NA,TRBD2,TRBJ2-7,TGTGCCAGCAGCCGAGCGGGGCTGACCTACGAGCAGTACTTC,CASSRAGLTYEQYF
TRBV6-5,once,TRBD1,TRBJ1-4,TGTGCCAGCAGTTACTCGACAGGGGTTAATGAAAAACTGTTTTTT,CASSYSTGVNEKLFF
TRBV19,NA,TRBD2,TRBJ2-7,TGTGCCAGTAGTGCGGGACTAGCGGACTTCTCCTACGAGCAGTACTTC,CASSAGLADFSYEQYF
TRBV14,NA,NA,TRBJ1-2,TGTGCCAGCAGCCCGCACGCCCGAGAAGCTAACTATGGCTACACCTTC,CASSPHAREANYGYTF